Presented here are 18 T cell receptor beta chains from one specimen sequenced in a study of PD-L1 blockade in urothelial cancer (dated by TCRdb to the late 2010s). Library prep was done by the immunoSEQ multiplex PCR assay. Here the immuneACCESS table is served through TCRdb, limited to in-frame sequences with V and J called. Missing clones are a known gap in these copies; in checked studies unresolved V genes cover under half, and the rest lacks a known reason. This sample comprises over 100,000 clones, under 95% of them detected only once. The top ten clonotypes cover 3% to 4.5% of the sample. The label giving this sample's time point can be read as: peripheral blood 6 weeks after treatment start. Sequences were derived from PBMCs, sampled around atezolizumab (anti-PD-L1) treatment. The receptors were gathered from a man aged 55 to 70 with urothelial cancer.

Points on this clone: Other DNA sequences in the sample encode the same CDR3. For the CDR3, the DNA is TGCAGCGTCCGGACAGGAGAAGAGACCCAGTACTTC. Translation gives CSVRTGEETQYF. The chain combines TRBV29-1 with TRBJ2-5, with 7 bases aligning to TRBD1. V lost 6 bases, J lost 3 bases, and 4 bases stayed unmatched. The germline V gene encodes CDR1 SQVTM and CDR2 ANQGSEA. CDR3 length: 12 residues.

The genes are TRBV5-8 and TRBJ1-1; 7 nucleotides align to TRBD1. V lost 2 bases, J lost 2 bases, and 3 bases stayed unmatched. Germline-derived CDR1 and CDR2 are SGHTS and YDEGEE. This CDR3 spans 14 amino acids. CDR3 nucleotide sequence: TGTGCCAGCAGCTTTTACAGGGGAAACACTGAAGCTTTCTTT. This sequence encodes CASSFYRGNTEAFF.

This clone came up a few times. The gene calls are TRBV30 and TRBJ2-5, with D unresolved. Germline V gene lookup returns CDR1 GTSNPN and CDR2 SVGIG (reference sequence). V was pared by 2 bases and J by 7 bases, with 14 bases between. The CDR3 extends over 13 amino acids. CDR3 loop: CAWSPIRSGTQYF. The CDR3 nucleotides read TGTGCCTGGAGTCCCATTCGTTCGGGGACCCAGTACTTC. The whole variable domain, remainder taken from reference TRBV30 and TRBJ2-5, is SQTIHQWPATLVQPVGSPLSLECTVEGTSNPNLYWYRQAAGRGLQLLFYSVGIGQISSEVPQNLSASRPQDRQFILSSKKLLLSDSGFYLCAWSPIRSGTQYFGPGTRLLVL.

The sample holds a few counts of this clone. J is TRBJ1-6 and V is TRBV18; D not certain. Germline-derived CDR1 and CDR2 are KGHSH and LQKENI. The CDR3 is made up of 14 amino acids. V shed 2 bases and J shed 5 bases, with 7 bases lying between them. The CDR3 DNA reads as TGTGCCAGCTCACCAGAACAGAATAATTCACCCCTCCACTTT. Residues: CASSPEQNNSPLHF.

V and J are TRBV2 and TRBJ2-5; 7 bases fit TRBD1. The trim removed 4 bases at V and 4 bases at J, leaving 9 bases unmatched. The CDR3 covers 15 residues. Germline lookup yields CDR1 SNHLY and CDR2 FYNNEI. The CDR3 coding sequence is TGTGCCAGCAGTGCGACAGGGTATGGCGGAGAGACCCAGTACTTC. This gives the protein CASSATGYGGETQYF.

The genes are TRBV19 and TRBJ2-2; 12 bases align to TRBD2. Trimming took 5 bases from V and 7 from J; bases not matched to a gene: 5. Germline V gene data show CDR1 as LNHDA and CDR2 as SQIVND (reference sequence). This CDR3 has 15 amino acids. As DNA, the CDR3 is TGTGCCAGTAGTGCCCCGGGACTAGCGGGCGGGGAGCTGTTTTTT. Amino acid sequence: CASSAPGLAGGELFF.

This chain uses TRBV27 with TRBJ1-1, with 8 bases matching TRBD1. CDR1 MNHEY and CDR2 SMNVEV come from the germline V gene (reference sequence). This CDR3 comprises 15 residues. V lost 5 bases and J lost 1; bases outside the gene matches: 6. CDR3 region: CASSRWGTGNTEAFF. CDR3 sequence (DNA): TGTGCCAGCAGTCGTTGGGGGACAGGGAACACTGAAGCTTTCTTT.

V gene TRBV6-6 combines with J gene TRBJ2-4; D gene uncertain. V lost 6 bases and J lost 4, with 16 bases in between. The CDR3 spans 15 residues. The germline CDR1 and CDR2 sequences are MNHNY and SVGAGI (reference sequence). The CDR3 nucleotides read TGTGCCAGCAGGGTCCCCGGGTCAGAGAAAAACATTCAGTACTTC. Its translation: CASRVPGSEKNIQYF.

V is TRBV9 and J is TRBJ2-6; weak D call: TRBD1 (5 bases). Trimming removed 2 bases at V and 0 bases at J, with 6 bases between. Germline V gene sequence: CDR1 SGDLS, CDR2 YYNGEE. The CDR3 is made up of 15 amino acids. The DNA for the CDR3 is TGTGCCAGCAGCGTTAGGGGCTCTGGGGCCAACGTCCTGACTTTC. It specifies CASSVRGSGANVLTF.

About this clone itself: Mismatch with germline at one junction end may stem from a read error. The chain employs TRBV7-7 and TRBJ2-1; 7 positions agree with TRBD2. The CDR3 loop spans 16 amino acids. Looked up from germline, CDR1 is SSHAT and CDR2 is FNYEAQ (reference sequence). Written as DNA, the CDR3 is TGTGCTAGCAGCTTAGAGTACGGGAGGTCCTACAATGAGCAGTTCTTC. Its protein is CASSLEYGRSYNEQFF.

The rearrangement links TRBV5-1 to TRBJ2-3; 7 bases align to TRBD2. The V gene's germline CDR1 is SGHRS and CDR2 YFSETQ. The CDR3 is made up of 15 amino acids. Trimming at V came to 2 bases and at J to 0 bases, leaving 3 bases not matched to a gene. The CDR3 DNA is TGCGCCAGCAGCTTAACTAGCGCTAGCACAGATACGCAGTATTTT. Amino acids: CASSLTSASTDTQYF.

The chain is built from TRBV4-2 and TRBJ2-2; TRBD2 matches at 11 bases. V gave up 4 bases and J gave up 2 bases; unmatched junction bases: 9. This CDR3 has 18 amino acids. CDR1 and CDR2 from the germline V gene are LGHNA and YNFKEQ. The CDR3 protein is CASSLEGLAGGNTGELFF. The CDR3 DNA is TGTGCCAGCAGCCTGGAAGGGCTAGCGGGGGGTAACACCGGGGAGCTGTTTTTT.

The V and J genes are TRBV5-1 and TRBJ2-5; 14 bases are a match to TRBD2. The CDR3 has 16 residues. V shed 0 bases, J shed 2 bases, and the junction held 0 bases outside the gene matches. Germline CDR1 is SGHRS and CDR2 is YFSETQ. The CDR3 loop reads CASSLGLAGGQETQYF. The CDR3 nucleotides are TGCGCCAGCAGCTTGGGACTAGCGGGGGGGCAAGAGACCCAGTACTTC.

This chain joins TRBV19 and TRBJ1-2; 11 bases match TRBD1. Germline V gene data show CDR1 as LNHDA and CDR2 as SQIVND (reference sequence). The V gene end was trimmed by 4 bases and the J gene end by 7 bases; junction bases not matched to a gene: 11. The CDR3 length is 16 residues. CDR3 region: CASSTAGTGGLGGYTF. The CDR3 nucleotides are TGTGCCAGTAGTACCGCCGGGACAGGGGGATTGGGTGGCTACACCTTC.

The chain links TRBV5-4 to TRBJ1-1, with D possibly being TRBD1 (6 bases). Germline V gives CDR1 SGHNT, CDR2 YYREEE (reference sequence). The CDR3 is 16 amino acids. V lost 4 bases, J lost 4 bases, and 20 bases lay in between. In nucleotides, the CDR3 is TGTGCCAGCAGCCAAGGCCCAAAACAGGGTATCACTGAAGCTTTCTTT. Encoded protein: CASSQGPKQGITEAFF. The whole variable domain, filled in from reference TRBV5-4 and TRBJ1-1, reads ETGVTQSPTHLIKTRGQQVTLRCSSQSGHNTVSWYQQALGQGPQFIFQYYREEENGRGNFPPRFSGLQFPNYSSELNVNALELDDSALYLCASSQGPKQGITEAFFGQGTRLTVV.

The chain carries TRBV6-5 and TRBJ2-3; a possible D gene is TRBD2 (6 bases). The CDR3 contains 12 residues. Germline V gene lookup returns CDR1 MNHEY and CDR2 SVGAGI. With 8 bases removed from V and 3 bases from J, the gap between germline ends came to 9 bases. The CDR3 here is CASGRGTDTQYF. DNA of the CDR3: TGTGCCAGCGGACGGGGGACAGATACGCAGTATTTT.

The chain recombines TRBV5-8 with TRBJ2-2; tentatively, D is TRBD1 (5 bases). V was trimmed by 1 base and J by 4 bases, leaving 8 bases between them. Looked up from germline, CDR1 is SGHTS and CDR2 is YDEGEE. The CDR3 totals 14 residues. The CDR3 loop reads CASSLSGSTGELFF. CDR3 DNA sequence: TGTGCCAGCAGCTTGTCAGGGTCCACCGGGGAGCTGTTTTTT. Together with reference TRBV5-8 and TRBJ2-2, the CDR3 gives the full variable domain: EAGVTQSPTHLIKTRGQQATLRCSPISGHTSVYWYQQALGLGLQFLLWYDEGEERNRGNFPPRFSGRQFPNYSSELNVNALELEDSALYLCASSLSGSTGELFFGEGSRLTVL.

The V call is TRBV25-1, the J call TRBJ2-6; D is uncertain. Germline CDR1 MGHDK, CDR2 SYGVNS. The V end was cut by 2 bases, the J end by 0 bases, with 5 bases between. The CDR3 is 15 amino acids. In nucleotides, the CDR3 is TGTGCCAGCAGTGAAATCAACTCTGGGGCCAACGTCCTGACTTTC. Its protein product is CASSEINSGANVLTF. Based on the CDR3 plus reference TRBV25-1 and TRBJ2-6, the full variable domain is EADIYQTPRYLVIGTGKKITLECSQTMGHDKMYWYQQDPGMELHLIHYSYGVNSTEKGDLSSESTVSRIRTEHFPLTLESARPSHTSQYLCASSEINSGANVLTFGAGSRLTVL.